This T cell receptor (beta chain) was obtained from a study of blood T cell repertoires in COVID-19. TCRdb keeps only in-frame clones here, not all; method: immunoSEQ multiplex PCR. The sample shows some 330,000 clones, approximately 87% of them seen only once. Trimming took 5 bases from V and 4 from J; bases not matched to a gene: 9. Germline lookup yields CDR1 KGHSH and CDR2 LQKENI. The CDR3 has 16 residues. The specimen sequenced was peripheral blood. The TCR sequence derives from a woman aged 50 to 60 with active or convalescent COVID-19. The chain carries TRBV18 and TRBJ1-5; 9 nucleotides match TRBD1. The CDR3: CASSSGTGSMNQPQHF. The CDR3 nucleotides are TGTGCCAGCTCATCCGGGACAGGGTCGATGAATCAGCCCCAGCATTTT. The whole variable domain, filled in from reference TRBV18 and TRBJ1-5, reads NAGVMQNPRHLVRRRGQEARLRCSPMKGHSHVYWYRQLPEEGLKFMVYLQKENIIDESGMPKERFSAEFPKEGPSILRIQQVVRGDSAAYFCASSSGTGSMNQPQHFGDGTRLSIL.